Following are 19 T cell receptor beta chains from one sample sequenced in a study of T cell responses to AZD1222 COVID-19 vaccine. Here immunoSEQ multiplex PCR was the method, and the copy in TCRdb shows in-frame clones only, minus some. The repertoire holds some 54,000 clones, with roughly 87% as singletons. Sequenced material: peripheral blood, taken on day 0 of AZD1222 vaccination. The receptors come from an adult in good health.

This rearrangement joins TRBV9 to TRBJ2-1; D may be TRBD1 or TRBD2 (5 bases each). This CDR3 spans 12 amino acids. V lost 3 bases, J lost 8 bases, and 9 bases lay in between. CDR1 is SGDLS and CDR2 is YYNGEE in the germline V gene. The CDR3 here is CASSDVGDEQFF. In DNA, the CDR3 is TGTGCCAGCAGCGATGTGGGGGATGAGCAGTTCTTC.

This chain joins TRBV9 and TRBJ2-3, with 11 bases lining up with TRBD2. The V gene's germline CDR1 is SGDLS and CDR2 YYNGEE. The V and J ends lost 4 bases and 4 bases, in that order; junction bases with no gene match: 11. This CDR3 has 17 amino acids. CDR3 coding DNA: TGTGCCAGCAGCCGAATCCCTCTAGCGGGGGGCCCAGATACGCAGTATTTT. As protein: CASSRIPLAGGPDTQYF.

The chain is built from TRBV30 and TRBJ2-7, with D maybe TRBD1 (5 bases). The CDR3 consists of 13 residues. Germline CDR1 and CDR2: GTSNPN and SVGIG (reference sequence). The germline V and J ends were trimmed by 2 bases and 2 bases, with 10 bases remaining between them. This chain's CDR3 is CAWSRGGTYEQYF. CDR3 sequence (DNA): TGTGCCTGGAGTAGGGGCGGTACCTACGAGCAGTACTTC. The full variable domain, rest sourced from reference TRBV30 and TRBJ2-7, is SQTIHQWPATLVQPVGSPLSLECTVEGTSNPNLYWYRQAAGRGLQLLFYSVGIGQISSEVPQNLSASRPQDRQFILSSKKLLLSDSGFYLCAWSRGGTYEQYFGPGTRLTVT.

This rearrangement joins TRBV12-3 or TRBV12-4 to TRBJ1-2; D might be TRBD1 (5 bases). The CDR3 has 13 amino acids. Deletions cut 8 bases from V and 2 bases from J, with 12 bases between. CDR3 residues: CASGRGDNYGYTF. The CDR3 nucleotides are TGTGCCAGCGGGAGAGGGGACAACTATGGCTACACCTTC.

The CDR3 DNA follows: TGTGCCAGTAGTACGGGACAGCTGTCTAACTATGGCTACACCTTC. As protein: CASSTGQLSNYGYTF. This chain connects TRBV19 to TRBJ1-2, with 7 bases lining up with TRBD1. The length of the CDR3 is 15 residues. CDR1 is LNHDA and CDR2 is SQIVND in the germline V gene (reference sequence). Losses at the gene ends were 4 bases for V and 0 bases for J; bases not matched to a gene: 5.

The chain recombines TRBV15 with TRBJ1-5; D is perhaps TRBD1 (5 bases). The germline V gene has CDR1 LNHNV and CDR2 YYDKDF (reference sequence). The CDR3 runs 17 residues. Trimming removed 1 base from V and 9 bases from J, with 22 bases in between. CDR3 in DNA: TGTGCCACCAGCAGAGCGGGGCCAGGCAGTGCAATCATGCCCCAGCATTTT. Its protein is CATSRAGPGSAIMPQHF. The whole variable domain, filled in from reference TRBV15 and TRBJ1-5, reads DAMVIQNPRYQVTQFGKPVTLSCSQTLNHNVMYWYQQKSSQAPKLLFHYYDKDFNNEADTPDNFQSRRPNTSFCFLDIRSPGLGDTAMYLCATSRAGPGSAIMPQHFGDGTRLSIL.

This clone appeared a few times. The chain is built from TRBV4-3 and TRBJ1-6; TRBD1 matches 8 bases. Germline CDR1 is LGHNA and CDR2 is YSLEER. The ends lost 3 bases at V and 8 bases at J; junction bases unmatched: 0. This CDR3 has 13 residues. The CDR3 bases are TGCGCCAGCAGCCAGGACAGGGATTCACCCCTCCACTTT. This codes for CASSQDRDSPLHF.

The chain carries TRBV5-1 and TRBJ2-5; D remains unclear. V lost 1 base and J 5 bases, leaving 3 bases between the germline ends. The germline V gene has CDR1 SGHRS and CDR2 YFSETQ. The CDR3 runs to 11 residues. The CDR3 protein is CASSLRETQYF. CDR3 DNA: TGCGCCAGCAGCTTGCGGGAGACCCAGTACTTC.

The chain links TRBV28 to TRBJ1-1, with D uncertain. The V gene lost 10 bases and the J gene lost 7 bases, with 10 bases spanning the gap. The germline gives CDR1 MDHEN, CDR2 SYDVKM. The CDR3 covers 10 residues. The CDR3 loop reads CATMSGEAFF. DNA of the CDR3: TGTGCCACGATGTCGGGTGAAGCTTTCTTT.

V and J are TRBV7-2 and TRBJ2-7; TRBD2 is a possible D gene (7 bases). The V gene's germline CDR1 is SGHTA and CDR2 FQGNSA. There are 13 residues in the CDR3. Trimming removed 8 bases from V and 1 base from J, with 12 bases in between. CDR3 in DNA: TGTGCCAGCTCGGGGGGCAGGTCCTACGAGCAGTACTTC. Translation: CASSGGRSYEQYF. Complete variable domain (other parts from reference TRBV7-2 and TRBJ2-7): GAGVSQSPSNKVTEKGKDVELRCDPISGHTALYWYRQSLGQGLEFLIYFQGNSAPDKSGLPSDRFSAERTGGSVSTLTIQRTQQEDSAVYLCASSGGRSYEQYFGPGTRLTVT.

This chain connects TRBV19 to TRBJ1-5; tentatively, D is TRBD1 (6 bases). Germline V gene lookup returns CDR1 LNHDA and CDR2 SQIVND (reference sequence). V gave up 3 bases and J gave up 4 bases, with 13 bases separating them. The CDR3 consists of 15 residues. CDR3 sequence: CASSIVRGLNQPQHF. For the CDR3, the DNA is TGTGCCAGTAGTATCGTCAGGGGCCTAAATCAGCCCCAGCATTTT.

V is TRBV7-2 and J is TRBJ2-2; no firm D call. V lost 0 bases to trimming and J lost 1 base, with 9 bases between them. The V gene's germline CDR1 is SGHTA and CDR2 FQGNSA. The CDR3 length is 16 residues. CDR3 protein: CASSLAPVLNTGELFF. For the CDR3, the DNA is TGTGCCAGCAGCTTAGCCCCAGTCCTGAACACCGGGGAGCTGTTTTTT.

This clone was detected only a few times. V and J are TRBV6-4 and TRBJ2-1, with D unresolved. V was trimmed by 0 bases and J by 0 bases, leaving 3 bases between them. The CDR3 consists of 14 residues. Per germline, CDR1 MRHNA and CDR2 SNTAGT. CDR3 sequence reads: CASSDSASYNEQFF. The CDR3 coding sequence is TGTGCCAGCAGTGACTCGGCCTCCTACAATGAGCAGTTCTTC.

The chain employs TRBV7-9 and TRBJ1-5; 9 nucleotides agree with TRBD1. This CDR3 spans 16 amino acids. Per germline, CDR1 SEHNR and CDR2 FQNEAQ (reference sequence). Losses at the gene ends were 5 bases for V and 2 bases for J; bases not matched to a gene: 7. CDR3 bases: TGTGCCAGCAGCCCGGGACAGGGAAGGGGCAATCAGCCCCAGCATTTT. Translation: CASSPGQGRGNQPQHF.

The chain carries TRBV25-1 and TRBJ2-6, with D possibly being TRBD2 (5 bases). The CDR3 spans 15 residues. The V gene's germline CDR1 is MGHDK and CDR2 SYGVNS. V shed 3 bases and J shed 2 bases, with 8 bases lying between them. In nucleotides, the CDR3 is TGTGCCAGCAGTGATACCGGGGCTGGGGCCAACGTCCTGACTTTC. Amino acids: CASSDTGAGANVLTF.

The rearrangement uses TRBV5-4 and TRBJ1-4; D is perhaps TRBD1 (6 bases). The germline gives CDR1 SGHNT, CDR2 YYREEE (reference sequence). Deletions cut 0 bases from V and 1 base from J, with 10 bases between. The CDR3 is 16 residues long. The CDR3 here is CASSLDREETNEKLFF. The CDR3 nucleotides read TGTGCCAGCAGCTTGGACAGGGAGGAAACTAATGAAAAACTGTTTTTT.

CDR3 loop: CASSMGGSKADTQYF. In nucleotides, the CDR3 is TGTGCCAGTAGTATGGGCGGTTCGAAAGCAGATACGCAGTATTTT. The V call is TRBV19, the J call TRBJ2-3, with D uncertain. The CDR3 runs 15 residues. The V gene's germline CDR1 is LNHDA and CDR2 SQIVND (reference sequence). V lost 3 bases, J lost 4 bases, and 14 bases lay in between.

The CDR3 sequence: CASSLGQGGTDTQYF. For the CDR3, the DNA is TGTGCCAGCAGTTTGGGGCAGGGCGGCACAGATACGCAGTATTTT. The chain uses TRBV28 and TRBJ2-3, with TRBD1 as a possible D gene (5 bases). The CDR3 is 15 amino acids. V was pared by 3 bases and J by 1 base, with 11 bases between. Germline CDR1 reads MDHEN; CDR2 reads SYDVKM.

The table lists this clone with a few counts. CDR3 protein: CASSIVGNNNQPQHF. The DNA of the CDR3 is TGTGCCAGTAGTATAGTAGGAAATAACAATCAGCCCCAGCATTTT. The J gene is TRBJ1-5, the V gene TRBV19; D remains unclear. Deletions cut 1 base from V and 3 bases from J, with 10 bases between. Per germline, CDR1 LNHDA and CDR2 SQIVND (reference sequence). The CDR3 sequence is 15 residues long.